This record covers a single T cell receptor beta chain. The data were taken from a study of T cell changes during pregnancy in multiple sclerosis. Data came from immunoSEQ multiplex PCR; TCRdb stores just in-frame clones and leaves some out. The table has some 100,000 clones, roughly nine tenths seen once. CDR3 length: 15 residues. Germline trimming cut 0 bases from V and 2 bases from J; bases unmatched to any gene: 4. CDR1 is SGHNT, CDR2 YYREEE, per germline (reference sequence). The receptor comes from a female donor with multiple sclerosis, enrolled in a pregnancy study. Sequencing was performed on peripheral blood, taken in the second trimester of pregnancy. The chain employs TRBV5-4 and TRBJ2-7, with 8 bases lining up with TRBD1. For the CDR3, the DNA is TGTGCCAGCAGCTTGGGGGACAGGCAAACCTACGAGCAGTACTTC. Translation gives CASSLGDRQTYEQYF.